This passage covers 12 T cell receptor beta chains from one sample sequenced in a study of cytomegalovirus exposure and HLA in healthy donors (dated by TCRdb to about 2017). Library preparation was by the immunoSEQ multiplex PCR assay. The multiplex PCR relied on a mix of 60 forward primers for TCR Vbeta segments and 13 reverse primers for TCR Jbeta segments. The table was pulled from immuneACCESS by TCRdb, which kept in-frame rearrangements only. Such tables lose some clones; where checked, under half of the loss comes from unresolved V genes, and the rest has no known cause. This sample's table contains approximately 92,000 clones. The leading ten clones occupy around 3.4% of the sample. Sequenced material: PBMCs. All receptors derive from a woman in her 30s in good health and CMV-seronegative.

This chain joins TRBV14 and TRBJ2-2; 8 bases match TRBD1. The CDR3 consists of 19 residues. CDR1 SGHDN and CDR2 FVKESK come from the germline V gene. V lost 0 bases and J lost 0; bases outside the gene matches: 9. The CDR3 here is CASSQDIGTGNSNTGELFF. The CDR3 nucleotides are TGTGCCAGCAGCCAAGATATTGGGACAGGAAACTCGAACACCGGGGAGCTGTTTTTT.

The chain employs TRBV7-9 and TRBJ1-5; D possibly corresponds to TRBD1 (6 bases). CDR1 is SEHNR and CDR2 is FQNEAQ in the germline V gene (reference sequence). The CDR3 sequence is 15 residues long. V lost 1 base and J lost 2, with 9 bases in between. The CDR3 DNA is TGTGCCAGCAGCTTAGGTCCAGGGGGCAATCAGCCCCAGCATTTT. As protein: CASSLGPGGNQPQHF.

The chain employs TRBV9 and TRBJ2-5, with D possibly matching TRBD2 (7 bases). Germline V lookup: CDR1 SGDLS, CDR2 YYNGEE. Deletions cut 6 bases from V and 5 bases from J, with 17 bases between. The CDR3 totals 14 residues. The CDR3 loop is CASNWGGEEETQYF. The CDR3 DNA reads TGTGCCAGCAACTGGGGGGGCGAGGAGGAGACCCAGTACTTC.

The chain links TRBV6-6 to TRBJ1-3, with D perhaps matching TRBD1 (5 bases). Germline V gives CDR1 MNHNY, CDR2 SVGAGI (reference sequence). Trimming took off 0 bases at V and 4 bases at J, with 10 bases between the two ends. There are 15 residues in the CDR3. In nucleotides, the CDR3 is TGTGCCAGCAGTTACTCAAGGGGTAGAGGAAACACCATATATTTT. This sequence encodes CASSYSRGRGNTIYF.

This sequence joins TRBV25-1 and TRBJ1-1, with 7 positions matching TRBD1. The CDR3 is 15 amino acids. Unmatched junction bases numbered 7, after V lost 3 bases and J lost 3 bases. Per the germline V gene, CDR1 is MGHDK and CDR2 is SYGVNS. CDR3 residues: CASSDPRQGDTEAFF. For the CDR3, the DNA is TGTGCCAGCAGTGACCCCCGACAGGGCGACACTGAAGCTTTCTTT.

The J gene is TRBJ1-1, the V gene TRBV27; D remains unclear. CDR1 is MNHEY, CDR2 SMNVEV, per germline (reference sequence). V was pared by 2 bases and J by 0 bases, with 13 bases between. This CDR3 has 16 amino acids. The CDR3 loop is CASSLRGVSLNTEAFF. In nucleotides, the CDR3 is TGTGCCAGCAGTTTAAGAGGAGTCAGTTTGAACACTGAAGCTTTCTTT.

The chain links TRBV28 to TRBJ1-1; perhaps TRBD1 as D (6 bases). Per the germline V gene, CDR1 is MDHEN and CDR2 is SYDVKM. CDR3 length equals 13 residues. V was clipped by 7 bases and J by 3 bases, with 12 bases between them. Here the CDR3 reads CASKGVLDTEAFF. CDR3 DNA: TGTGCCAGCAAGGGGGTTTTGGACACTGAAGCTTTCTTT. Supplemented by reference TRBV28 and TRBJ1-1, the full variable domain reads DVKVTQSSRYLVKRTGEKVFLECVQDMDHENMFWYRQDPGLGLRLIYFSYDVKMKEKGDIPEGYSVSREKKERFSLILESASTNQTSMYLCASKGVLDTEAFFGQGTRLTVV.

The chain uses TRBV29-1 and TRBJ2-7; D gene ambiguous. The CDR3 runs 13 residues. CDR1 and CDR2 (germline): SQVTM, ANQGSEA. The ends were cut back, 4 bases at V and 5 bases at J, with 15 bases in the middle. The CDR3 coding sequence is TGCAGCGTTGCCCTACGACAATCCAACGAGCAGTACTTC. Translated, it gives CSVALRQSNEQYF.

J is TRBJ2-7 and V is TRBV20-1, with TRBD1 matching 9 bases. The CDR3 totals 11 residues. Trimming at V came to 6 bases and at J to 6 bases, leaving 3 bases not matched to a gene. Germline loops: CDR1 DFQATT, CDR2 SNEGSKA (reference sequence). The CDR3 reads CSAMGQGEQYF. The CDR3 nucleotides read TGCAGTGCCATGGGACAGGGCGAGCAGTACTTC.

The J gene is TRBJ1-2, the V gene TRBV6-5; D perhaps matches TRBD1 (5 bases). The germline V gene has CDR1 MNHEY and CDR2 SVGAGI. V lost 5 bases and J 4 bases, leaving 11 bases between the germline ends. This CDR3 is 13 amino acids long. The CDR3 is CASSPGHLYGYTF. The CDR3 coding sequence is TGTGCCAGCAGTCCTGGACATCTCTATGGCTACACCTTC.

V gene TRBV11-2 combines with J gene TRBJ2-1, with 8 bases fitting TRBD1. Losses at the gene ends were 5 bases for V and 8 bases for J; bases not matched to a gene: 11. Looked up from germline, CDR1 is SGHAT and CDR2 is FQNNGV. CDR3 length: 15 residues. Here the CDR3 DNA reads TGTGCCAGCAGCCAAAATTCAGGGGGCCGGGATGAGCAGTTCTTC. The encoded protein is CASSQNSGGRDEQFF.

The chain uses TRBV19 and TRBJ1-2; tentatively, D is TRBD1 (5 bases). Germline V CDR1 and CDR2: LNHDA, SQIVND (reference sequence). Trimming removed 5 bases from V and 0 bases from J, with 13 bases in between. The CDR3 is made up of 15 amino acids. CDR3 sequence (DNA): TGTGCCAGTAGTTTGGACACCGTCTCTAACTATGGCTACACCTTC. It yields the protein CASSLDTVSNYGYTF.